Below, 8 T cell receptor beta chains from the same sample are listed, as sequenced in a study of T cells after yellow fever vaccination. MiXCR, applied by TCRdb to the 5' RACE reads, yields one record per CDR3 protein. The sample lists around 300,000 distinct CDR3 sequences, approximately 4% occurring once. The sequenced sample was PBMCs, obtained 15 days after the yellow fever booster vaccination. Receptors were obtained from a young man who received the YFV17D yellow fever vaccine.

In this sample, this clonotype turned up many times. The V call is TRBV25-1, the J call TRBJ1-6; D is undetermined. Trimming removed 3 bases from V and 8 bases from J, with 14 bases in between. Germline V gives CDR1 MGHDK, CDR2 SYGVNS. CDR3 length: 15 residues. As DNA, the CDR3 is TGTGCCAGCAGTGATGGGCAGACCCTCGATTCACCCCTCCACTTT. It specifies CASSDGQTLDSPLHF.

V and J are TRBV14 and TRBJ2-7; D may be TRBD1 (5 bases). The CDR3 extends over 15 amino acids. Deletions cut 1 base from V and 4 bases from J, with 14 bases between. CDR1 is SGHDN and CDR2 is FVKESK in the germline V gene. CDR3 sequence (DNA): TGTGCCAGCAGCCAAGTTCCAGGGCCTCTTTACGAGCAGTACTTC. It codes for CASSQVPGPLYEQYF.

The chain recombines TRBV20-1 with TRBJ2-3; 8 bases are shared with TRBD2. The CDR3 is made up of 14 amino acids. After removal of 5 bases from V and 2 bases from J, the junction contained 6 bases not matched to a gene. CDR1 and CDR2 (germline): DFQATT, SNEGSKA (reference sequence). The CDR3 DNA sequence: TGCAGTGCTCGAGCGGGGGTCCTCACAGATACGCAGTATTTT. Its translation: CSARAGVLTDTQYF.

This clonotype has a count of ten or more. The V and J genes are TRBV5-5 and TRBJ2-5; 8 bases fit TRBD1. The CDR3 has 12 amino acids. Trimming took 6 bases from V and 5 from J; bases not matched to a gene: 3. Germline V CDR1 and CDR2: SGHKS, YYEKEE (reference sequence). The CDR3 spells CASTWDRETQYF. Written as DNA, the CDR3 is TGTGCCAGCACCTGGGACAGGGAGACCCAGTACTTC.

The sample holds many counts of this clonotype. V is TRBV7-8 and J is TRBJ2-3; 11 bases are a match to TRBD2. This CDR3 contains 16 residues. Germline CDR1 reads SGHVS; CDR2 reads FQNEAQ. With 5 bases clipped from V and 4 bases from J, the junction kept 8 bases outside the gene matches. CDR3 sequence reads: CASSPSSGGMADTQYF. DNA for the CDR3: TGTGCCAGCAGCCCCTCTAGCGGGGGGATGGCAGATACGCAGTATTTT. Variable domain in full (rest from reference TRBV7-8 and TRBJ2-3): GAGVSQSPRYKVAKRGQDVALRCDPISGHVSLFWYQQALGQGPEFLTYFQNEAQLDKSGLPSDRFFAERPEGSVSTLKIQRTQQEDSAVYLCASSPSSGGMADTQYFGPGTRLTVL.

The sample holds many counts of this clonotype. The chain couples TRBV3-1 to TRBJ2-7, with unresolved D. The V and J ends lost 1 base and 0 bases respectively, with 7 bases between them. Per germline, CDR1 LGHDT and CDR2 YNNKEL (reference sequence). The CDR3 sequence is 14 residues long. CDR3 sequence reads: CASSQGSYSYEQYF. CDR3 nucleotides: TGTGCCAGCAGCCAAGGTTCATACTCCTACGAGCAGTACTTC.

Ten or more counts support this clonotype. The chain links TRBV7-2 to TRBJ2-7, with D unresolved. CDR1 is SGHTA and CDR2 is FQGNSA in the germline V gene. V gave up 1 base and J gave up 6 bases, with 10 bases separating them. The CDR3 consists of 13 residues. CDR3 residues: CASSLVVGLEQYF. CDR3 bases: TGTGCCAGCAGCTTAGTGGTAGGCCTCGAGCAGTACTTC.

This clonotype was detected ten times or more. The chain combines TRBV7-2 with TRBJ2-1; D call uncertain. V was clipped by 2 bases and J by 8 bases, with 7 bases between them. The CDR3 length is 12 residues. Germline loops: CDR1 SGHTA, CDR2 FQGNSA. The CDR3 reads CASSLSWDEQFF. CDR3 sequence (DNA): TGTGCCAGCAGCTTAAGCTGGGATGAGCAGTTCTTC.